The clone carrying this T cell receptor beta chain was recorded a few times. No antigen is known for it. It was template switching that added a universal primer site, and there were unique molecular identifiers on the cDNA. TCRdb re-analysed the 5' RACE reads in MiXCR, keeping a single row per CDR3 protein. The sample lists over 600,000 distinct CDR3 sequences, 21% seen once, with roughly 4% in the top ten. This entry is derived from a study of identical twins. The study, taken as a whole, reports: The analysis was cross-sectional rather than longitudinal within donors.

CDR3 length: 13 amino acids. V lost 2 bases and J lost 4, with 8 bases in between. In germline, CDR1 is MGHRA, CDR2 YSYEKL. The same sample was also used in a study of T cells expressing NK-cell markers. From that paper: Cells sorted as CD3+CD56+NKG2C+, CD3+CD56+NKG2C- and CD3+CD56-NKG2C+ T cells supplied the TCR beta repertoires.

V usage is TRBV4-1 and J usage is TRBJ1-2; D might be TRBD1 (6 bases). The TCR comes from a woman between 18 and 29 years old in good health. Sequencing input: PBMCs. CDR3 nucleotide sequence: TGCGCCAGCAGCCAACAACAGGGCTATGGCTACACCTTC. This sequence encodes CASSQQQGYGYTF.